The clone carrying this T cell receptor beta chain was picked up many times. The CDR3 has 13 amino acids. Trimming pared 10 bases from V and 4 bases from J, leaving 16 bases between. CDR1 is MNHEY, CDR2 SVGAGI, per germline. This specimen belongs to a study of neurological immune-mediated disorders. Using its own MiXCR run on the 5' RACE reads, TCRdb lists one record per CDR3 protein. The sample yields about 28,000 distinct CDR3 sequences, roughly 12% seen once. Sequenced sample: PBMCs. The rearrangement uses TRBV6-5 and TRBJ1-1; D not resolved. This receptor was identified in a woman aged 55-70 years in good health. The CDR3 bases are TGTGCCACCCTACTATTTGGGAGCACTGAAGCTTTCTTT. Its protein product is CATLLFGSTEAFF.